This T cell receptor beta chain was observed in a study of T cell repertoires in cytomegalovirus infection. Turning to the study itself: Based on public TCR beta signatures, there were indications of CMV infection and of a matching HLA type.

Notes on this clonotype: Its antigen is currently unknown.

One entry per CDR3 protein results from TCRdb running MiXCR on the reads. The data contain 750,000 to 950,000 distinct CDR3 sequences, roughly 29% of them seen just once; the ten biggest clones take up 10% to 15%. Germline V CDR1 and CDR2: KGHDR, SFDVKD. The CDR3 contains 16 residues. V was clipped by 0 bases and J by 6 bases, with 14 bases between them. The specimen comprised cultured CD8+ T cells from PBMCs, sampled from culture after CMV antigen stimulation. The sequence came from a human donor in good health (CMV status not recorded). Some clones in this sample may be carry-over from other donors' samples. This chain uses TRBV24-1 with TRBJ2-1, with D hard to call. The DNA of the CDR3 is TGTGCCACCAGTGATTTGTCAGCACTGATCTCCAATGAGCAGTTCTTC. Amino acid sequence: CATSDLSALISNEQFF.